Included here is one TCR beta chain sequence, with context. This entry belongs to a study of blood T cell repertoires in COVID-19. Across the whole study: COVID-19 samples, acute and convalescent, were from the United States, Italy and Spain. Nucleic acid was either cDNA or gDNA, and it came from T cells, B-cell-depleted T cells, or PBMCs.

Original methodology: Using reference gene primer amplification, nucleated cell counts were estimated. Only in-frame clones appear in the TCRdb table, and some are missing; sequencing was by immunoSEQ multiplex PCR. D and trimming come from the DNA, and the V and J calls and clone size come from that table. Seen here are some 110,000 clones, roughly 90% observed once, and the top ten hold approximately 5.5%. The CDR3 consists of 14 residues. Germline V gene lookup returns CDR1 SGHKS and CDR2 YYEKEE (reference sequence). Trimming removed 9 bases at V and 4 bases at J, with 19 bases between. Sequenced input: peripheral blood. The rearrangement joins TRBV5-5 to TRBJ1-1; possibly TRBD1 for D (6 bases). The TCR originated in a human donor in a cohort sampled during active COVID-19. The CDR3 nucleotides are TGTGCCACCTCAAAGGTTGGGGGGGCCACTGAAGCTTTCTTT. It translates to CATSKVGGATEAFF.